This TCR beta chain was identified during a study of cytomegalovirus exposure and HLA in healthy donors. Study outcomes and limitations: In a later analysis, HLA-C alleles had the fewest associated TCRs, DRB1 alleles the most. In a later analysis, a missense DCLRE1C variant was linked to TCR beta V- and J-gene trimming. Near-uniform donor sequencing depth was presumed by presence/absence analyses.

The V and J ends lost 3 bases and 3 bases, in that order; junction bases with no gene match: 6. Germline loops: CDR1 SGHTA, CDR2 FQGNSA. The CDR3 is 17 amino acids. Both 60 Vbeta primers and 13 Jbeta primers went into the PCR. TCRdb keeps only in-frame clones here, not all; method: immunoSEQ multiplex PCR. Of roughly 200,000 clones detected, approximately 85% appear once; the ten largest clones hold less than 3.5%. Details on this clone: The antigen is unknown.

The V call is TRBV7-2, the J call TRBJ2-2, with TRBD2 matching over 11 bases. The clonotype was recovered from a woman between 40 and 55 years old in good health and CMV-seronegative. Sample: PBMCs. The CDR3 sequence is CASSFYSGRADTGELFF. In DNA, the CDR3 is TGTGCCAGCAGCTTTTATAGCGGGAGGGCGGACACCGGGGAGCTGTTTTTT. Full variable domain (rest looked up from reference TRBV7-2 and TRBJ2-2): GAGVSQSPSNKVTEKGKDVELRCDPISGHTALYWYRQSLGQGLEFLIYFQGNSAPDKSGLPSDRFSAERTGGSVSTLTIQRTQQEDSAVYLCASSFYSGRADTGELFFGEGSRLTVL.